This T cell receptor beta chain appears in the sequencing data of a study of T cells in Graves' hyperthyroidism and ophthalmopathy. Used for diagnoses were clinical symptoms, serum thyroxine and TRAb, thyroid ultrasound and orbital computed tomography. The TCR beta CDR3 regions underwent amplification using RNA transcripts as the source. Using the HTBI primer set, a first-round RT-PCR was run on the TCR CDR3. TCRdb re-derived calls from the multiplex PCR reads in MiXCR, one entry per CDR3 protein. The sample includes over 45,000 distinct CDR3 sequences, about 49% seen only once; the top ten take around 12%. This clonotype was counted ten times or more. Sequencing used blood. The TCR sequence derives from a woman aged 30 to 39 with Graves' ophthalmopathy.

The CDR3 DNA reads TGCAGTGCTAGGCGGACGGGAAACACCATATATTTT. Translated: CSARRTGNTIYF. This chain uses TRBV20-1 with TRBJ1-3, with no clear D. The CDR3 consists of 12 residues. V was trimmed by 3 bases and J by 4 bases, leaving 7 bases between them. Germline CDR1 is DFQATT and CDR2 is SNEGSKA (reference sequence).